Listed below are T cell receptor beta chains from one sample, sequenced in a study of T cell repertoires in cytomegalovirus infection. TCRdb reanalysed the reads using MiXCR and keeps one entry per CDR3 protein. Here the sample spans around 740,000 distinct CDR3 sequences, 35% to 45% being singletons. Material for sequencing was PBMCs. The receptors come from a human donor in good health (CMV status not recorded). Some clones in this sample may be carry-over from other donors' samples. Both conserved end residues are part of each CDR3. D genes are given only for firm matches. Size is omitted from some rows. Given values are once, few, many or a class for expanded clones.

J gene: TRBJ1-5
V gene: TRBV19
D gene: NA
clone size: NA
CDR3 DNA: TGTGCCTGTAGGCCACAGATCCATCAGCCCCAGCATTTT
CDR3 protein: CACRPQIHQPQHF

J gene: TRBJ1-1
V gene: TRBV25-1
D gene: NA
clone size: many
CDR3 DNA: TGTGCCAGCAGTGAAGGAGGGCGGGGGGCGTCGGACACTGAAGCTTTCTTT
CDR3 protein: CASSEGGRGASDTEAFF

J gene: TRBJ2-1
V gene: TRBV11-2
D gene: TRBD1
clone size: NA
CDR3 DNA: TGTGCCAGCAGCAAAACGGGACAGGGGCTTCTGTATGAGCAGTTCTTC
CDR3 protein: CASSKTGQGLLYEQFF

J gene: TRBJ1-5
V gene: TRBV2
D gene: NA
clone size: NA
CDR3 DNA: TGTGCCAGCGGGAACAGGGCTAATCAGCCCCAGCATTTT
CDR3 protein: CASGNRANQPQHF

J gene: TRBJ2-1
V gene: TRBV5-3
D gene: NA
clone size: NA
CDR3 DNA: TGTGCCAGCAGCAGCGCCCAGCGGGCTTACAATGAGCAGTTCTTC
CDR3 protein: CASSSAQRAYNEQFF

J gene: TRBJ2-3
V gene: TRBV20-1
D gene: TRBD1
clone size: NA
CDR3 DNA: TGCAGTGCTAGAGATGTGGGACAGATTATTAGCACAGATACGCAGTATTTT
CDR3 protein: CSARDVGQIISTDTQYF

J gene: TRBJ2-7
V gene: TRBV20-1
D gene: NA
clone size: few
CDR3 DNA: TGCAGTGCTAGACAGGGGACTAATAACGAGCAGTACTTC
CDR3 protein: CSARQGTNNEQYF

J gene: TRBJ1-2
V gene: TRBV12-3/TRBV12-4
D gene: NA
clone size: NA
CDR3 DNA: TGTGCCAGCAGTCCCTGGGCACCTTCCCCCTATGGCTACACCTTC
CDR3 protein: CASSPWAPSPYGYTF

J gene: TRBJ1-5
V gene: TRBV19
D gene: TRBD1
clone size: many
CDR3 DNA: TGTGCCAGTAGTATAGATTCCGGACAGGGGGCCGTCCAGCATTTT
CDR3 protein: CASSIDSGQGAVQHF

J gene: TRBJ1-4
V gene: TRBV7-8
D gene: NA
clone size: few
CDR3 DNA: TGTGCCAGCAGCTTTCGAGGAGAGGAAAAACTGTTTTTT
CDR3 protein: CASSFRGEEKLFF

J gene: TRBJ1-3
V gene: TRBV18
D gene: NA
clone size: NA
CDR3 DNA: TGTGCCAGCTCACCATGGGGGCGCGGAGCTGGAAACACCATATATTTT
CDR3 protein: CASSPWGRGAGNTIYF